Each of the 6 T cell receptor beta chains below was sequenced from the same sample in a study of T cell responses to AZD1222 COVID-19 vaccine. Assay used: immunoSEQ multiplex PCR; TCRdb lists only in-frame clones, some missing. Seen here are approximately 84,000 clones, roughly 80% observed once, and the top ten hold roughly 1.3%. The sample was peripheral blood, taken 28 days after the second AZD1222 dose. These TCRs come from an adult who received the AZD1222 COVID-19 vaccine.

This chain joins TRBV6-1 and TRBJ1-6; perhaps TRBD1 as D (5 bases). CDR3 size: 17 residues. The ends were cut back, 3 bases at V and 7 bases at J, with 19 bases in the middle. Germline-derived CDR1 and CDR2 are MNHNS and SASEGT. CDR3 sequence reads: CASSDERPGRRNSPLHF. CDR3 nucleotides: TGTGCCAGCAGTGACGAGAGACCGGGACGTAGGAATTCACCCCTCCACTTT.

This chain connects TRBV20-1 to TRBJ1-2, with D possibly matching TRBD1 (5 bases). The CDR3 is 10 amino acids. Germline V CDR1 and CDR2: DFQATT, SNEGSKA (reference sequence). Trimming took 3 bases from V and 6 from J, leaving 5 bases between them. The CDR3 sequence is CSARTDGYTF. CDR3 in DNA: TGCAGTGCTAGGACAGATGGCTACACCTTC.

The CDR3 here is CASSVGQLNEQFF. CDR3 bases: TGTGCCAGCAGCGTGGGACAGCTGAATGAGCAGTTCTTC. The chain links TRBV6-6 to TRBJ2-1, with 7 positions matching TRBD1. Per germline, CDR1 MNHNY and CDR2 SVGAGI (reference sequence). The CDR3 spans 13 residues. V lost 6 bases to trimming and J lost 7 bases; unmatched junction nucleotides: 6.

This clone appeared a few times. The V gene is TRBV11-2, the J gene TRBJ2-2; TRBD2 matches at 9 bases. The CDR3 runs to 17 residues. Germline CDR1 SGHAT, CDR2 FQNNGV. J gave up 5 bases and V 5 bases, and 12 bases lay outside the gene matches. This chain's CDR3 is CASSPLGGRAPTGELFF. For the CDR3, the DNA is TGTGCCAGCAGCCCTCTGGGCGGGAGGGCCCCGACCGGGGAGCTGTTTTTT.

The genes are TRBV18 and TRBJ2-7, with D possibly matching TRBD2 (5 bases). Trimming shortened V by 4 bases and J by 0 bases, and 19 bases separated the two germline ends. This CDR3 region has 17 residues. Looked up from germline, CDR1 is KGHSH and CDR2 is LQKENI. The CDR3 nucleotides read TGTGCCAGCTCACTCGGAGACTTCTTAGGGAGCTCCTACGAGCAGTACTTC. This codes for CASSLGDFLGSSYEQYF.

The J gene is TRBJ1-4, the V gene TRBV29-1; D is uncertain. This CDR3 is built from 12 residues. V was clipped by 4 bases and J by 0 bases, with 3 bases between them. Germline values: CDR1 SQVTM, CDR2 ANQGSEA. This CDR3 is CSVVATNEKLFF. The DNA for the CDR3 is TGCAGCGTTGTCGCAACTAATGAAAAACTGTTTTTT.